This is a list of T cell receptor beta chains from one sample in a study of blood T cell repertoires in COVID-19. TCRdb's copy holds only in-frame clones and misses some; the assay was immunoSEQ multiplex PCR. The sample records around 120,000 clones, 85% being singletons. The sequenced sample was peripheral blood. The receptors here all came from a man older than 75 with acute or convalescent COVID-19. The CDR3 runs from the conserved cysteine through the conserved F or W. Fields, in order: CDR3 length, J gene, V gene, clone size, D gene, CDR3 DNA, CDR3 protein. The D gene is left open where the match is weak. Clone size is not always given. Where it is, it says once, few, many or a class for expanded clones.

cdr3_length: 14; j_call: TRBJ1-1; v_call: TRBV3-1/TRBV3-2; clone_size: -; d_call: -; cdr3_nt: TGTGCCAGCAGCCAAGAATATAGTAACACTGAAGCTTTCTTT; cdr3_aa: CASSQEYSNTEAFF
cdr3_length: 16; j_call: TRBJ1-5; v_call: TRBV28; clone_size: -; d_call: -; cdr3_nt: TGTGCCAGCAGTTCCGCCCGACAGGTGGATAATCAGCCCCAGCATTTT; cdr3_aa: CASSSARQVDNQPQHF
cdr3_length: 14; j_call: TRBJ2-1; v_call: TRBV19; clone_size: -; d_call: TRBD2; cdr3_nt: TGTGCCAGTAGTCCCAGCGGGAGGCGCCATGAGCAGTTCTTC; cdr3_aa: CASSPSGRRHEQFF
cdr3_length: 12; j_call: TRBJ1-1; v_call: TRBV18; clone_size: -; d_call: -; cdr3_nt: TGTGCCAGCTCACCGGTTAGCACTGAAGCTTTCTTT; cdr3_aa: CASSPVSTEAFF
cdr3_length: 14; j_call: TRBJ2-1; v_call: TRBV29-1; clone_size: few; d_call: TRBD2; cdr3_nt: TGCAGCGCCTGTCAGGCTAGCGGCTACAATGAGCAGTTCTTC; cdr3_aa: CSACQASGYNEQFF
cdr3_length: 15; j_call: TRBJ2-3; v_call: TRBV10-3; clone_size: -; d_call: TRBD2; cdr3_nt: TGTGCCATCAGTGATGGCGGGGGTAGCACAGATACGCAGTATTTT; cdr3_aa: CAISDGGGSTDTQYF
cdr3_length: 16; j_call: TRBJ2-3; v_call: TRBV9; clone_size: few; d_call: TRBD1; cdr3_nt: TGTGCCAGCAGCGCCCAGGACAGGATCAGCACAGATACGCAGTATTTT; cdr3_aa: CASSAQDRISTDTQYF
cdr3_length: 16; j_call: TRBJ2-7; v_call: TRBV5-1; clone_size: -; d_call: TRBD2; cdr3_nt: TGCGCCAGCAGCTTGGCCCAGACTAGCGGCACCTACGAGCAGTACTTC; cdr3_aa: CASSLAQTSGTYEQYF
cdr3_length: 15; j_call: TRBJ2-1; v_call: TRBV5-1; clone_size: few; d_call: TRBD1; cdr3_nt: TGCGCCAGCAGCTACGGACAGGGGATTGGTAATGAGCAGTTCTTC; cdr3_aa: CASSYGQGIGNEQFF
cdr3_length: 16; j_call: TRBJ1-3; v_call: TRBV5-1; clone_size: -; d_call: TRBD1; cdr3_nt: TGCGCCAGCAGCTTGGTACAGGGGGCGTCTGGAAACACCATATATTTT; cdr3_aa: CASSLVQGASGNTIYF
cdr3_length: 15; j_call: TRBJ2-7; v_call: TRBV18; clone_size: -; d_call: TRBD1; cdr3_nt: TGTGCCAGCTCCAACCGGGACAGGAGCTCCTACGAGCAGTACTTC; cdr3_aa: CASSNRDRSSYEQYF
cdr3_length: 16; j_call: TRBJ2-3; v_call: TRBV29-1; clone_size: -; d_call: -; cdr3_nt: TGCAGCGTTGAGGGCGGGACTTACCCTAGCACAGATACGCAGTATTTT; cdr3_aa: CSVEGGTYPSTDTQYF
cdr3_length: 14; j_call: TRBJ1-4; v_call: TRBV7-2; clone_size: once; d_call: TRBD1; cdr3_nt: TGTGCCAGCAGCTTAAGAGCAGGGGGCGAAAAACTGTTTTTT; cdr3_aa: CASSLRAGGEKLFF
cdr3_length: 14; j_call: TRBJ1-3; v_call: TRBV3-1/TRBV3-2; clone_size: -; d_call: -; cdr3_nt: TGTGCCAGCAGCCAAGGGACAGCTGGAAACACCATATATTTT; cdr3_aa: CASSQGTAGNTIYF
cdr3_length: 14; j_call: TRBJ2-3; v_call: TRBV7-2; clone_size: -; d_call: -; cdr3_nt: TGTGCCAGCAGTCGACAGTTAGGCACAGATACGCAGTATTTT; cdr3_aa: CASSRQLGTDTQYF
cdr3_length: 15; j_call: TRBJ2-1; v_call: TRBV7-2; clone_size: -; d_call: -; cdr3_nt: TGTGCCAGCAGCTTGAACGCAGGGACTTACAATGAGCAGTTCTTC; cdr3_aa: CASSLNAGTYNEQFF
cdr3_length: 13; j_call: TRBJ1-2; v_call: TRBV29-1; clone_size: -; d_call: TRBD1; cdr3_nt: TGCAGCGTTGAGGCCAGGGGGCTCTATGGCTACACCTTC; cdr3_aa: CSVEARGLYGYTF
cdr3_length: 15; j_call: TRBJ1-2; v_call: TRBV14; clone_size: -; d_call: -; cdr3_nt: TGTGCCAGCAGCTTCCTTGCGGGGTGGAAGTATGGCTACACCTTC; cdr3_aa: CASSFLAGWKYGYTF
cdr3_length: 16; j_call: TRBJ2-5; v_call: TRBV9; clone_size: -; d_call: TRBD2; cdr3_nt: TGTGCCAGCAGCGTAGGGGTAGCGGGAGGAGGTGAGACCCAGTACTTC; cdr3_aa: CASSVGVAGGGETQYF
cdr3_length: 13; j_call: TRBJ1-6; v_call: TRBV12-3/TRBV12-4; clone_size: -; d_call: -; cdr3_nt: TGTGCCAGCAGTTTTGGTCCGGATTCACCCCTCCACTTT; cdr3_aa: CASSFGPDSPLHF
cdr3_length: 13; j_call: TRBJ2-5; v_call: TRBV29-1; clone_size: -; d_call: -; cdr3_nt: TGCAGCGCAGGACAGTCGTACCAAGAGACCCAGTACTTC; cdr3_aa: CSAGQSYQETQYF
cdr3_length: 14; j_call: TRBJ2-7; v_call: TRBV30; clone_size: -; d_call: -; cdr3_nt: TGTGCCTGGAGTAGATCAGGGGACGGCTACGAGCAGTACTTC; cdr3_aa: CAWSRSGDGYEQYF
cdr3_length: 14; j_call: TRBJ1-2; v_call: TRBV9; clone_size: -; d_call: TRBD1; cdr3_nt: TGTGCCAGCAGCGTAGAACCGGGACAGACTTCCTACACCTTC; cdr3_aa: CASSVEPGQTSYTF
cdr3_length: 13; j_call: TRBJ1-2; v_call: TRBV12-3/TRBV12-4; clone_size: few; d_call: -; cdr3_nt: TGTGCCAGCAGTTTAAACAGTCACTATGGCTACACCTTC; cdr3_aa: CASSLNSHYGYTF
cdr3_length: 16; j_call: TRBJ2-7; v_call: TRBV5-4; clone_size: few; d_call: TRBD2; cdr3_nt: TGTGCCAGCAGCTCCTCCGTTGGGGGGGTTTCCTACGAGCAGTACTTC; cdr3_aa: CASSSSVGGVSYEQYF
cdr3_length: 17; j_call: TRBJ1-3; v_call: TRBV10-3; clone_size: few; d_call: TRBD1; cdr3_nt: TGTGCCATCAGGGAGGAGGGGACAGGGACCTCTGGAAACACCATATATTTT; cdr3_aa: CAIREEGTGTSGNTIYF
cdr3_length: 14; j_call: TRBJ2-7; v_call: TRBV2; clone_size: -; d_call: TRBD2; cdr3_nt: TGTGCCAGCAGAACTAGCGGGGGTACCTACGAGCAGTACTTC; cdr3_aa: CASRTSGGTYEQYF
cdr3_length: 15; j_call: TRBJ2-5; v_call: TRBV11-2; clone_size: -; d_call: TRBD2; cdr3_nt: TGTGCCACCTCGGGGGGGCGGCACCTTGATTGGACCCAGTACTTC; cdr3_aa: CATSGGRHLDWTQYF
cdr3_length: 16; j_call: TRBJ2-1; v_call: TRBV7-2; clone_size: -; d_call: TRBD2; cdr3_nt: TGTGCCAGCAGCGTGCGGACTAGCGGGGGGGCTATGGAGCAGTTCTTC; cdr3_aa: CASSVRTSGGAMEQFF
cdr3_length: 14; j_call: TRBJ2-3; v_call: TRBV19; clone_size: -; d_call: TRBD1; cdr3_nt: TGTGCCAGTAACCAGGGGGCTAACGCAGATACGCAGTATTTT; cdr3_aa: CASNQGANADTQYF
cdr3_length: 14; j_call: TRBJ1-1; v_call: TRBV7-9; clone_size: -; d_call: TRBD1; cdr3_nt: TGTGCCAGCAAGCCCAAGACAGGGCTTTCTGAAGCTTTCTTT; cdr3_aa: CASKPKTGLSEAFF
cdr3_length: 12; j_call: TRBJ2-3; v_call: TRBV11-1; clone_size: -; d_call: -; cdr3_nt: TGTGCCAGCAGCCTCGGTACAGATACGCAGTATTTT; cdr3_aa: CASSLGTDTQYF
cdr3_length: 13; j_call: TRBJ2-5; v_call: TRBV7-6; clone_size: once; d_call: -; cdr3_nt: TGTGCCAGCAGCTTAGCAGCGTCAGAGACCCAGTACTTC; cdr3_aa: CASSLAASETQYF
cdr3_length: 12; j_call: TRBJ1-5; v_call: TRBV19; clone_size: -; d_call: -; cdr3_nt: TGTGCCAGTAGTATTCTCAATCAGCCCCAGCATTTT; cdr3_aa: CASSILNQPQHF
cdr3_length: 15; j_call: TRBJ1-3; v_call: TRBV4-1; clone_size: once; d_call: TRBD1; cdr3_nt: TGCGCCAGCAGCCGCGACAGGGTCTCTGGAAACACCATATATTTT; cdr3_aa: CASSRDRVSGNTIYF
cdr3_length: 13; j_call: TRBJ2-3; v_call: TRBV10-3; clone_size: -; d_call: -; cdr3_nt: TGTGCCATCAGTGAGTCGGTAACAGCAACGCAGTATTTT; cdr3_aa: CAISESVTATQYF
cdr3_length: 14; j_call: TRBJ2-7; v_call: TRBV9; clone_size: -; d_call: TRBD1; cdr3_nt: TGTGCCAGCAGCGTAGGGACAGGGAACTACGAGCAGTACTTC; cdr3_aa: CASSVGTGNYEQYF
cdr3_length: 15; j_call: TRBJ1-6; v_call: TRBV11-1; clone_size: -; d_call: TRBD1; cdr3_nt: TGTGCCAGCAGCTTAACAGGACAGGGAAATTCACCCCTCCACTTT; cdr3_aa: CASSLTGQGNSPLHF
cdr3_length: 14; j_call: TRBJ2-1; v_call: TRBV5-1; clone_size: -; d_call: -; cdr3_nt: TGCGCCAGCAGCTTGGCCGGGAACTACAATGAGCAGTTCTTC; cdr3_aa: CASSLAGNYNEQFF
cdr3_length: 15; j_call: TRBJ2-3; v_call: TRBV19; clone_size: -; d_call: TRBD2; cdr3_nt: TGTGCCAGTAGTATAGCGGGGGGTCGGGCAGATACGCAGTATTTT; cdr3_aa: CASSIAGGRADTQYF
cdr3_length: 15; j_call: TRBJ1-2; v_call: TRBV24-1; clone_size: -; d_call: -; cdr3_nt: TGTGCCACCAGTGATCCGGGTCTTTCTAACTATGGCTACACCTTC; cdr3_aa: CATSDPGLSNYGYTF
cdr3_length: 13; j_call: TRBJ2-7; v_call: TRBV7-9; clone_size: -; d_call: -; cdr3_nt: TGTGCCAGCAGCTTACTCGGAGCCGGCGAGCAGTACTTC; cdr3_aa: CASSLLGAGEQYF